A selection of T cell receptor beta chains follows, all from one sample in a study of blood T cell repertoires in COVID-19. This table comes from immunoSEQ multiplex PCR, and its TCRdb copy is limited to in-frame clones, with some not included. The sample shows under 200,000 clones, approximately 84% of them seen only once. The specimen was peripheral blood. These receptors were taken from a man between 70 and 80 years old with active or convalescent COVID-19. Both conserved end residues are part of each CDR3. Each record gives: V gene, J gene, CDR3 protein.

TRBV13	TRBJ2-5	CASSLGGLLAGGQETQYF
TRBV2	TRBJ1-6	CASSEDRRDSPLHF
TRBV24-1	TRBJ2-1	CATRGAGGPYNEQFF
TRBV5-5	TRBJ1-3	CASSLYTHSGNTIYF
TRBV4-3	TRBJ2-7	CASSQRTSGRRYEQYF
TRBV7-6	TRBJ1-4	CASSPVSGTTNEKLFF
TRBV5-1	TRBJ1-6	CASSLDGSGTGLLPLHF
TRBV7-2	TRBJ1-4	CASSLSRQGRKLFF
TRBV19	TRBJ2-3	CASSRLAGVTDTQYF
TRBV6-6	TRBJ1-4	CATSKQGGNEKLFF
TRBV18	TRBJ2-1	CASSPPSDFNEQFF
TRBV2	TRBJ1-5	CASSDRVQNQPQHF
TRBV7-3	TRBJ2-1	CASSGTSGRDEQFF
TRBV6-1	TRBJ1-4	CASSGTGRSANEKLFF
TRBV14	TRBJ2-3	CASSQDSASGGRLDTQYF
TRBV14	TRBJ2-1	CASSQAGGSYNEQFF
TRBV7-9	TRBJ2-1	CASSLGVSGYNEQFF